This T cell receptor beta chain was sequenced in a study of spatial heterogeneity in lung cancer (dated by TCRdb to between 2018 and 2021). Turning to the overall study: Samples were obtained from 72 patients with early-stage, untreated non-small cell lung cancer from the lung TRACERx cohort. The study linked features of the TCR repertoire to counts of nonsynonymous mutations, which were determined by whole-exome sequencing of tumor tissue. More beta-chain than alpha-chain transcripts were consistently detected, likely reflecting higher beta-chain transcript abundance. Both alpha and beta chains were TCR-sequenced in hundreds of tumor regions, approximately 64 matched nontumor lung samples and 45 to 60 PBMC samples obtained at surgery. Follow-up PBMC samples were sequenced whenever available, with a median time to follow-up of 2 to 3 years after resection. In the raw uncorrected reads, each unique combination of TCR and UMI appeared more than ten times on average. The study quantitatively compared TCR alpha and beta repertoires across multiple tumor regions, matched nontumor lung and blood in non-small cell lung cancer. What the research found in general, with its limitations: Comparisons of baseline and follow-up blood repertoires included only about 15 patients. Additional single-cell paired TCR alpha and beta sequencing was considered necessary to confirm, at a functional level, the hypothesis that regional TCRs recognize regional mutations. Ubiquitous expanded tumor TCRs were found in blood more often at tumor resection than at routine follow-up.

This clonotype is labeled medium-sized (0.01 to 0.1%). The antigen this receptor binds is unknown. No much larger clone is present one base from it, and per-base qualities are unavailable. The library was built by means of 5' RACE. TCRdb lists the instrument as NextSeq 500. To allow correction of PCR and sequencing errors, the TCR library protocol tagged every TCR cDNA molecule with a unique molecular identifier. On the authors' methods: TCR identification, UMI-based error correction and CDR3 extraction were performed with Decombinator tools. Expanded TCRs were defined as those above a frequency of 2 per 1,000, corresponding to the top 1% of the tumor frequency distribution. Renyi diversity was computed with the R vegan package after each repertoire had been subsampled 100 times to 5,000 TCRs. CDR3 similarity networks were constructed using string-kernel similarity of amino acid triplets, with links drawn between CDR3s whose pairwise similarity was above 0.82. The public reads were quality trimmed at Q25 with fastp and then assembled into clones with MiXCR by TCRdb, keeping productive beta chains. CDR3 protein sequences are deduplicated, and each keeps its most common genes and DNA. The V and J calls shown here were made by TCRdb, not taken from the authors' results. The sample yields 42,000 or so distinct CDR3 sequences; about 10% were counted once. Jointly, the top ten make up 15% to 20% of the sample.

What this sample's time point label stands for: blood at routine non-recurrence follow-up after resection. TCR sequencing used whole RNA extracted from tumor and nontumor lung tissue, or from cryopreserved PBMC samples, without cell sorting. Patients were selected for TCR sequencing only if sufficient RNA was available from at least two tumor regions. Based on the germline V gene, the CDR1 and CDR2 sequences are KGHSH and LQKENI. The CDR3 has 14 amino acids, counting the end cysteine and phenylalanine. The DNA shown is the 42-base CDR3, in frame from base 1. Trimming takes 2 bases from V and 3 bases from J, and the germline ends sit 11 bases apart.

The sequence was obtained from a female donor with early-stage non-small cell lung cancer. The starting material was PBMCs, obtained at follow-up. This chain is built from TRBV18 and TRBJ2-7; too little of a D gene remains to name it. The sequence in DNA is TGTGCCAGCTCACCAGAGACGGAAGGCTACGAGCAGTACTTC. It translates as CASSPETEGYEQYF. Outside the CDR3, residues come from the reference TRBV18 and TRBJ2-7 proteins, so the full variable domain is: NAGVMQNPRHLVRRRGQEARLRCSPMKGHSHVYWYRQLPEEGLKFMVYLQKENIIDESGMPKERFSAEFPKEGPSILRIQQVVRGDSAAYFCASSPETEGYEQYFGPGTRLTVT.